This T cell receptor beta chain is from a study of T cells in Graves' hyperthyroidism and ophthalmopathy (dated by TCRdb to the late 2010s). Broadly, across the study: Peripheral blood samples were taken at initial diagnosis, before any treatment was given. TCR V-J signatures able to tell the groups apart were searched for in a discovery cohort of 90 to 100 patients, of whom more than 40 had Graves' ophthalmopathy and 55 to 65 had stable Graves' hyperthyroidism. Prospective prediction of ophthalmopathy was tested in an independent validation cohort of fewer than 20 hyperthyroidism patients and 15 to 17 patients who later progressed to ophthalmopathy. The roughly 100 discovery patients were randomly split 7:3 into training and test sets. Thyroid tissue and blood T-cell repertoires from more than five Graves' hyperthyroidism patients were also compared in the study. Following sampling, methimazole starting at 30 mg daily was given to hyperthyroidism patients, and high-dose intravenous methylprednisolone was given to ophthalmopathy patients. According to the paper, TCR Vbeta CDR3 sequencing was carried out on roughly 130 peripheral blood samples, which came from 40 to 45 ophthalmopathy, approximately 72 hyperthyroidism and roughly 17 progressor patients.

Stable Graves' hyperthyroidism was defined as no progression to ophthalmopathy during 18 months of follow-up. Hyperthyroidism patients were newly diagnosed, with disease duration under 2 months, and aged 18 to 65 years. Patients with uncontrolled infections, other autoimmune diseases, pregnancy or lactation were excluded. Clinical symptoms, serum thyroxine and TRAb, thyroid ultrasound, and orbital computed tomography formed the basis for the diagnoses. Ficoll-Paque density gradient centrifugation was used to isolate PBMCs from 10 ml of fresh peripheral blood. Total RNA was extracted using Trizol reagent, and RNA quality was assessed on an Agilent 2100 Bioanalyzer. CDR1 is given as ENHRY and CDR2 as SYGVKD, both from the germline V gene. The CDR3, from cysteine to phenylalanine, totals 14 residues. The CDR3 DNA has 42 bases and is translated from base 1. Here V drops 5 bases and J drops 2 bases, and the junction holds 3 bases not matched to any gene.

This clonotype was counted a few times. This clone's antigen is unknown. No quality values exist for individual bases; no much larger clone is one base distant. Amplification of TCR beta CDR3 regions was carried out from RNA transcripts. For the first round of RT-PCR on the TCR CDR3, the HTBI primer set was used together with the Qiagen OneStep RT-PCR kit. Libraries were constructed in a second round of multiplex PCR, after which size selection and purification were carried out. Sequencing of the libraries was done on an Illumina HiSeq2000 using paired-end 100 bp reads. On the authors' methods: SOAPnuke was used to process the raw data, throwing out any read that contained adapters or uncalled bases, had a mean Phred below 15, or lacked an exact constant-primer or identifier match. COPE v1.2.5 was used to merge the high-quality paired reads, and each unique nucleotide sequence was defined as a clonotype. Clonotypes were aligned to IMGT TRBV, TRBD and TRBJ reference segments using MiTCR v1.1. The analysis included only V-J combinations with a frequency above 0.0001, which together covered 99% to 99.2% of the repertoires. The TCS score was defined as the ratio of F50 (clonal expansion) to E x V (chaos), calculated using BLOSUM62-based TCRdist between CDR3 peptides within each V-J. Welch's t-statistics and random forest reduced around 520 V-J features to 13, which were used in a naive Bayes classifier (R e1071). The public reads were quality trimmed at Q25 with fastp and then assembled into clones with MiXCR by TCRdb, keeping productive beta chains. Rows are combined by CDR3 protein, so each entry shows the most common genes and DNA. These V and J calls derive from TCRdb rather than the authors' analysis. Recorded for this sample are approximately 210,000 distinct CDR3 sequences; roughly a sixth of them occurred a single time. Around 50% of the sample belongs to the ten largest clones.

The paper's findings and limits, for the study overall: No statistical method was used to set the sample size in advance, and investigators knew the group allocation. Most expanded thyroid clonotypes (frequency above 0.001) were also found in blood, which suggests that blood repertoires may mirror thyroid immune responses. In cross-validation, a model built on a 13 V-J signature told ophthalmopathy apart from stable hyperthyroidism with 85% to 90% sensitivity and around 81% specificity, and in testing the same model reached 80%/75%. In validation, the model predicted progression to ophthalmopathy a median of roughly six months before onset, with 70% to 71% sensitivity and roughly 77% specificity.

The specimen sequenced was blood. This chain is built from TRBV10-3 and TRBJ1-5, with 7 junctional bases fitting TRBD1. The origin of this receptor is a man in his fifties with Graves' hyperthyroidism. The nucleotide sequence reads TGTGCCATCAGTCAGCAGGGGGGCAATCAGCCCCAGCATTTT. Its protein is CAISQQGGNQPQHF.